A single sample gave rise to the 28 T cell receptor beta chains below, sequenced in a study of blood T cell repertoires in COVID-19. Repertoires were generated with immunoSEQ multiplex PCR, while TCRdb's copy carries only in-frame clones and drops some. This table holds 250,000 to 350,000 clones, about 88% found once. The sample was peripheral blood. The receptors stem from a woman aged 25 to 39 with COVID-19, enrolled during active disease.

The CDR3 DNA reads TGTGCCAGCGGGGCAGAAGTTCAAGAGACCCAGTACTTC. It encodes CASGAEVQETQYF. V and J are TRBV2 and TRBJ2-5, with D maybe TRBD1 (5 bases). This CDR3 has 13 residues. The V end lost 8 bases, the J end lost 2 bases, and 12 bases lay between the germline ends. The germline gives CDR1 SNHLY, CDR2 FYNNEI.

The genes are TRBV7-3 and TRBJ1-1; tentative D call: TRBD1 (6 bases). Trimming shortened V by 5 bases and J by 8 bases, and 15 bases separated the two germline ends. This CDR3 is built from 13 residues. In germline, CDR1 is SGHTA, CDR2 FQGTGA. The CDR3 sequence is CASSPSGGQEAFF. In nucleotides, the CDR3 is TGTGCCAGCAGCCCCTCGGGGGGCCAGGAAGCTTTCTTT.

Here the CDR3 DNA reads TGTGCCAGCAGTTCGGGACAGTTGACGGATGGCTACACCTTC. Amino acids: CASSSGQLTDGYTF. The chain has TRBV6-5 and TRBJ1-2; 7 bases align to TRBD1. This CDR3 is 14 amino acids long. Germline-derived CDR1 and CDR2 are MNHEY and SVGAGI. V dropped 4 bases and J dropped 6; count of bases not matched to a gene: 8.

This rearrangement joins TRBV3-1 (or the pseudogene TRBV3-2) to TRBJ1-1, with 7 bases aligning to TRBD1. J was trimmed by 4 bases and V by 2 bases; bases with no gene match: 4. The CDR3 covers 14 residues. Germline V gene sequence: CDR1 LGHDT, CDR2 YNNKEL (reference sequence). The DNA of the CDR3 is TGTGCCAGCAGCCAATTTACAGGGGTCACTGAAGCTTTCTTT. Its translation: CASSQFTGVTEAFF.

The chain uses TRBV18 and TRBJ1-1, with 7 bases matching TRBD1. CDR3 length equals 13 residues. Germline-derived CDR1 and CDR2 are KGHSH and LQKENI. V trimming: 6 bases; J trimming: 1 base; junction bases outside the gene matches: 2. The CDR3 region has the DNA TGTGCCAGCTCCCGGACAGGGAACACTGAAGCTTTCTTT. Its protein product is CASSRTGNTEAFF. Variable domain in full (rest from reference TRBV18 and TRBJ1-1): NAGVMQNPRHLVRRRGQEARLRCSPMKGHSHVYWYRQLPEEGLKFMVYLQKENIIDESGMPKERFSAEFPKEGPSILRIQQVVRGDSAAYFCASSRTGNTEAFFGQGTRLTVV.

The gene calls are TRBV7-2 and TRBJ2-7, with no clear D. CDR3 length equals 13 residues. Trimming left V 5 bases short and J 3 bases short, with 11 bases between. The germline V gene has CDR1 SGHTA and CDR2 FQGNSA. CDR3 coding DNA: TGTGCCAGCAGCCCCGTATTAAACTACGAGCAGTACTTC. Its translation is CASSPVLNYEQYF.

This chain uses TRBV6-5 with TRBJ1-1; D is uncertain. Germline V gene lookup returns CDR1 MNHEY and CDR2 SVGAGI. The CDR3 is made up of 12 amino acids. The ends were cut back, 2 bases at V and 4 bases at J, with 5 bases in the middle. The CDR3 loop is CASSYGSTEAFF. CDR3 coding DNA: TGTGCCAGCAGTTACGGTAGCACTGAAGCTTTCTTT.

This clone was seen a few times. V gene TRBV10-2 combines with J gene TRBJ1-5; unclear D gene. Trimming stripped 6 bases from V and 2 bases from J, with 11 bases between. Germline V gene data show CDR1 as WSHSY and CDR2 as SAAADI. The CDR3 contains 14 residues. CDR3 in amino acids: CASRVGVGNQPQHF. CDR3 DNA: TGCGCCAGCAGGGTGGGAGTGGGCAATCAGCCCCAGCATTTT.

This chain links TRBV19 with TRBJ2-1; maybe TRBD1 (5 bases). Per germline, CDR1 LNHDA and CDR2 SQIVND (reference sequence). The CDR3 spans 14 residues. Trimming took off 7 bases at V and 3 bases at J, with 13 bases between the two ends. In DNA, the CDR3 is TGTGCCAGTACTCCGACAGAATTCTACAATGAGCAGTTCTTC. Translating it yields CASTPTEFYNEQFF.

The CDR3 DNA reads TGCGCCAGCAGCTTGGGACTAGCGGGAGAAAGTGAGCAGTACTTC. It encodes CASSLGLAGESEQYF. This chain connects TRBV5-1 to TRBJ2-7; TRBD2 matches 12 bases. Germline-derived CDR1 and CDR2 are SGHRS and YFSETQ. The CDR3 is 15 amino acids. J lost 7 bases, V lost 0 bases, and 5 bases had no gene match. Based on the CDR3 plus reference TRBV5-1 and TRBJ2-7, the full variable domain is KAGVTQTPRYLIKTRGQQVTLSCSPISGHRSVSWYQQTPGQGLQFLFEYFSETQRNKGNFPGRFSGRQFSNSRSEMNVSTLELGDSALYLCASSLGLAGESEQYFGPGTRLTVT.

Comments on this clone: At one end, the junction sequence differs from germline, possibly due to a read error. The J gene is TRBJ2-7, the V gene TRBV7-8; TRBD2 matches 10 bases. The CDR3 contains 16 residues. Looked up from germline, CDR1 is SGHVS and CDR2 is FQNEAQ. This chain's CDR3 is CAGSSVRELAGNEQYF. In DNA form, the CDR3 reads TGTGCCGGCAGCTCGGTTAGGGAACTAGCGGGAAATGAGCAGTACTTC.

This clone was counted between two and nine times. V usage is TRBV2 and J usage is TRBJ2-7; 10 bases map to TRBD1. This CDR3 is 15 amino acids long. Germline loops: CDR1 SNHLY, CDR2 FYNNEI. Losses at the gene ends were 4 bases for V and 5 bases for J; bases not matched to a gene: 8. The DNA for the CDR3 is TGTGCCAGCAGTGTCAGACAGGGGGCGCAAAACGAGCAGTACTTC. Translated, it gives CASSVRQGAQNEQYF.

The chain links TRBV5-5 to TRBJ2-1, with a weak D call TRBD1 (5 bases). The V and J ends lost 2 bases and 5 bases respectively, with 8 bases between them. Germline lookup yields CDR1 SGHKS and CDR2 YYEKEE (reference sequence). There are 13 residues in the CDR3. The CDR3 sequence is CASSLQDNNEQFF. DNA for the CDR3: TGTGCCAGCAGCTTACAGGACAACAATGAGCAGTTCTTC.

The rearrangement uses TRBV11-2 and TRBJ1-5; D is possibly TRBD1 (5 bases). CDR1 is SGHAT, CDR2 FQNNGV, per germline. V was clipped by 5 bases and J by 3 bases, with 8 bases between them. The CDR3 contains 13 residues. This chain's CDR3 is CASSRQHNQPQHF. CDR3 nucleotides: TGTGCCAGCAGCCGACAGCACAATCAGCCCCAGCATTTT.

This chain connects TRBV6-4 to TRBJ1-1; maybe TRBD1 (6 bases). Trimming removed 6 bases at V and 11 bases at J, with 22 bases between. The CDR3 contains 14 residues. Germline values: CDR1 MRHNA, CDR2 SNTAGT. CDR3 region: CASRDSPSGSAAFF. CDR3 DNA: TGTGCCAGCAGGGACAGCCCCTCCGGGAGCGCCGCTTTCTTT.

The chain couples TRBV30 to TRBJ1-1; no firm D call. Looked up from germline, CDR1 is GTSNPN and CDR2 is SVGIG (reference sequence). Trimming took off 3 bases at V and 1 base at J, with 9 bases between the two ends. This CDR3 comprises 13 residues. CDR3 loop: CAWSQQRNTEAFF. As DNA, the CDR3 is TGTGCCTGGAGCCAACAGAGGAACACTGAAGCTTTCTTT.

This chain connects TRBV21-1 to TRBJ2-5; the D segment call TRBD2 is taken from the table without a DNA check. TRBV21-1 is a pseudogene segment. This CDR3 region has 16 residues. In DNA, the CDR3 is TGTGCCAGCAGCCCTTGGCGGGAGGGCCTCTTGGAGACCCAGTACTTC. Translated: CASSPWREGLLETQYF.

The rearrangement uses TRBV10-3 and TRBJ1-1; TRBD1 is a possible D gene (6 bases). The CDR3 has 16 amino acids. Trimming pared 0 bases from V and 3 bases from J, leaving 14 bases between. Germline-derived CDR1 and CDR2 are ENHRY and SYGVKD. The CDR3 DNA reads TGTGCCATCAGTGAGTCCTTAGGCAGGGGTGACACTGAAGCTTTCTTT. Translation gives CAISESLGRGDTEAFF.

The V call is TRBV28, the J call TRBJ2-7, with 10 nucleotides matching TRBD2. The length of the CDR3 is 15 residues. Germline lookup yields CDR1 MDHEN and CDR2 SYDVKM. J gave up 3 bases and V 2 bases, and 4 bases lay outside the gene matches. CDR3 amino acids: CASSLSGRAIYEQYF. CDR3 nucleotide sequence: TGTGCCAGCAGTTTAAGCGGGAGGGCGATCTACGAGCAGTACTTC. The full variable domain, in which reference TRBV28 and TRBJ2-7 provide the parts outside the CDR3, is DVKVTQSSRYLVKRTGEKVFLECVQDMDHENMFWYRQDPGLGLRLIYFSYDVKMKEKGDIPEGYSVSREKKERFSLILESASTNQTSMYLCASSLSGRAIYEQYFGPGTRLTVT.

This sequence joins TRBV30 and TRBJ2-7, with D possibly TRBD2 on 6 matching bases. The V and J ends lost 5 bases and 4 bases respectively, with 15 bases between them. Per the germline V gene, CDR1 is GTSNPN and CDR2 is SVGIG (reference sequence). The CDR3 is 13 residues long. The DNA for the CDR3 is TGTGCCTGGTCGCCGGGACTGCAATACGAGCAGTACTTC. Amino acids: CAWSPGLQYEQYF.

The J gene is TRBJ2-1, the V gene TRBV15; a weak D match, TRBD1 (6 bases). The CDR3 runs 17 residues. Germline CDR1 reads LNHNV; CDR2 reads YYDKDF (reference sequence). The V end was cut by 0 bases, the J end by 3 bases, with 15 bases between. In DNA form, the CDR3 reads TGTGCCACCAGCAGAGACCCCCTAGGGGGAGTCTACAATGAGCAGTTCTTC. Translated, it gives CATSRDPLGGVYNEQFF.

The gene calls are TRBV23-1 and TRBJ1-5, with D perhaps TRBD1 (5 bases). TRBV23-1 is flagged as an ORF with uncertain function. The V end lost 0 bases, the J end lost 0 bases, and 15 bases lay between the germline ends. The CDR3 length is 18 residues. The chain's CDR3 is CASSQSWTNEYSNQPQHF. The CDR3 DNA sequence: TGCGCCAGCAGTCAATCCTGGACAAACGAATATAGCAATCAGCCCCAGCATTTT.

Comments on this clone: Within the sample, other DNA sequences also encode this same CDR3. The genes are TRBV9 and TRBJ2-7, with 9 bases fitting TRBD1. Germline-derived CDR1 and CDR2 are SGDLS and YYNGEE. J was trimmed by 3 bases and V by 3 bases; bases with no gene match: 1. The CDR3 loop spans 13 amino acids. CDR3 sequence (DNA): TGTGCCAGCAGCGGGGGACAGGGCTACGAGCAGTACTTC. It translates to CASSGGQGYEQYF.

This chain uses TRBV12-3 or TRBV12-4 with TRBJ1-2, with TRBD1 matching 8 bases. CDR3 length: 13 amino acids. V dropped 5 bases and J dropped 4; count of bases not matched to a gene: 3. The CDR3 DNA reads TGTGCCAGCAGTCTCGGACAGGGCTATGGCTACACCTTC. This gives the protein CASSLGQGYGYTF.

The chain links TRBV7-2 to TRBJ1-3, with 9 nucleotides matching TRBD1. Germline V lookup: CDR1 SGHTA, CDR2 FQGNSA. The CDR3 has 15 residues. V shed 5 bases and J 4 bases; nucleotides not matched to a gene: 6. This CDR3 reads CASSQGQGPGNTIYF. CDR3 DNA sequence: TGTGCCAGCAGCCAGGGACAGGGTCCCGGAAACACCATATATTTT.

CDR3 sequence (DNA): TGTGCCAGTAGTAGCGGGACCAACGTTCTTAATGAGCAGTTCTTC. The encoded protein is CASSSGTNVLNEQFF. V usage is TRBV19 and J usage is TRBJ2-1, with D possibly matching TRBD2 (6 bases). The V gene's germline CDR1 is LNHDA and CDR2 SQIVND (reference sequence). The CDR3 runs 15 residues. V lost 4 bases to trimming and J lost 7 bases, with 17 bases between them.

This chain links TRBV5-1 with TRBJ2-3; TRBD2 might be the D (5 bases). The CDR3 is made up of 16 amino acids. Germline V CDR1 and CDR2: SGHRS, YFSETQ. V gave up 4 bases and J gave up 6 bases, with 21 bases separating them. CDR3 loop: CASSTSSTSPGDTQYF. The CDR3 DNA reads TGCGCCAGCAGCACGTCCTCCACCAGCCCGGGGGATACGCAGTATTTT.

V and J are TRBV5-4 and TRBJ2-3, with D possibly TRBD1 on 6 matching bases. CDR1 is SGHNT and CDR2 is YYREEE in the germline V gene (reference sequence). The CDR3 is 17 residues long. V gave up 2 bases and J gave up 2 bases, with 18 bases separating them. CDR3 loop: CASSLGRQVGPTDTQYF. The CDR3 DNA is TGTGCCAGCAGCTTAGGGCGACAGGTGGGGCCCACAGATACGCAGTATTTT.